Following are 25 T cell receptor beta chains from one sample sequenced in a study of siplizumab effects on memory and regulatory T cells. Measured with immunoSEQ multiplex PCR; TCRdb has only the in-frame clones, and not every one. This sample yields roughly 56,000 clones, of which 90% to 95% are seen a single time; around 40% belongs to the top ten. The sequencing sample was made of CD8+ T cells sorted from blood. Receptors were obtained from a human donor in good health.

J is TRBJ2-2 and V is TRBV7-3; D ambiguous. The V gene lost 5 bases and the J gene lost 4 bases, with 8 bases spanning the gap. Germline CDR1 SGHTA, CDR2 FQGTGA. The CDR3 consists of 13 residues. CDR3 bases: TGTGCCAGCAGCCCCAAAGTCACCGGGGAGCTGTTTTTT. Protein sequence: CASSPKVTGELFF.

The chain has TRBV21-1 and TRBJ2-2; TRBD1 is taken as the D call from the table, unchecked against the DNA. TRBV21-1 is deemed a pseudogene. The CDR3 has 13 amino acids. The CDR3 loop is CASSSQGAGELFF. CDR3 bases: TGTGCCAGCAGCAGTCAGGGCGCCGGGGAGCTGTTTTTT.

This chain connects TRBV7-6 to TRBJ2-7; D may be TRBD1 or TRBD2 (5 bases each). The length of the CDR3 is 15 residues. Germline lookup yields CDR1 SGHVS and CDR2 FNYEAQ. V was pared by 1 base and J by 2 bases, with 12 bases between. The CDR3 coding sequence is TGTGCCAGCAGCTTAGGGGCAGGGACCCCCTACGAGCAGTACTTC. This encodes CASSLGAGTPYEQYF.

The V call is TRBV6-6, the J call TRBJ2-6, with D unclear. Germline V gene data show CDR1 as MNHNY and CDR2 as SVGAGI (reference sequence). This CDR3 has 12 residues. With 3 bases removed from V and 3 bases from J, the gap between germline ends came to 0 bases. The CDR3, as DNA: TGTGCCAGCAGTTATGGGGCCAACGTCCTGACTTTC. It yields the protein CASSYGANVLTF.

The chain has TRBV5-1 and TRBJ2-1; TRBD1 matches at 9 bases. The CDR3 is 14 amino acids. The V and J ends lost 0 bases and 12 bases, in that order; junction bases with no gene match: 7. Germline loops: CDR1 SGHRS, CDR2 YFSETQ. The CDR3 nucleotides are TGCGCCAGCAGCTTGGCTACAGGGGGCAGTGGGCAGTTCTTC. As protein: CASSLATGGSGQFF.

The J gene is TRBJ1-5, the V gene TRBV7-2; D is perhaps TRBD1 (5 bases). V lost 6 bases, J lost 0 bases, and 12 bases lay in between. This CDR3 is built from 15 residues. The germline gives CDR1 SGHTA, CDR2 FQGNSA. CDR3 coding DNA: TGTGCCAGCAGTCAAGACAGCCCTAGCAATCAGCCCCAGCATTTT. This gives the protein CASSQDSPSNQPQHF.

This rearrangement joins TRBV25-1 to TRBJ2-7; D uncertain. The germline gives CDR1 MGHDK, CDR2 SYGVNS. V was pared by 3 bases and J by 3 bases, with 0 bases between. The CDR3 loop spans 10 amino acids. CDR3 sequence: CASSDYEQYF. The DNA for the CDR3 is TGTGCCAGCAGTGACTACGAGCAGTACTTC.

The chain has TRBV4-1 and TRBJ2-3; D remains ambiguous. Deletions cut 0 bases from V and 4 bases from J, with 14 bases between. The CDR3 is made up of 16 amino acids. The germline V gene encodes CDR1 MGHRA and CDR2 YSYEKL. The CDR3 is CASSQEPGYDADTQYF. Written as DNA, the CDR3 is TGCGCCAGCAGCCAAGAGCCCGGGTATGATGCAGATACGCAGTATTTT.

This chain links TRBV25-1 with TRBJ2-5; D gene ambiguous. CDR1 and CDR2 from the germline V gene are MGHDK and SYGVNS. Trimming cost V 3 bases and J 2 bases, with 10 bases left between them. The CDR3 spans 14 residues. CDR3 in amino acids: CASSDSDDQETQYF. The CDR3 region has the DNA TGTGCCAGCAGTGATTCGGACGATCAAGAGACCCAGTACTTC.

Written as DNA, the CDR3 is TGTGCCAGCAGCTCGGGACTAGCGGGGAACGAGCAGTACTTC. This codes for CASSSGLAGNEQYF. The chain recombines TRBV7-3 with TRBJ2-7, with 13 bases identical to TRBD2. This CDR3 has 14 residues. The trim removed 4 bases at V and 5 bases at J, leaving 2 bases unmatched. Germline values: CDR1 SGHTA, CDR2 FQGTGA. The full variable domain, its missing parts supplied by reference TRBV7-3 and TRBJ2-7, is GAGVSQTPSNKVTEKGKYVELRCDPISGHTALYWYRQSLGQGPEFLIYFQGTGAADDSGLPNDRFFAVRPEGSVSTLKIQRTERGDSAVYLCASSSGLAGNEQYFGPGTRLTVT.

This chain links TRBV30 with TRBJ1-2; maybe TRBD1 (5 bases). Deletions cut 6 bases from V and 3 bases from J, with 11 bases between. Germline V gene data show CDR1 as GTSNPN and CDR2 as SVGIG (reference sequence). This CDR3 region has 12 residues. This chain's CDR3 is CACQGIHYGYTF. CDR3 bases: TGTGCCTGCCAGGGTATCCACTATGGCTACACCTTC.

V is TRBV6-6 and J is TRBJ1-1; TRBD1 might be the D (6 bases). Germline CDR1 and CDR2: MNHNY and SVGAGI (reference sequence). V dropped 4 bases and J dropped 1 base, with 7 bases sitting between them. There are 13 residues in the CDR3. This CDR3 reads CASSSGENTEAFF. CDR3 DNA sequence: TGTGCCAGCAGTTCAGGGGAGAACACTGAAGCTTTCTTT.

The gene calls are TRBV27 and TRBJ2-3, with a weak D call TRBD2 (6 bases). The V gene's germline CDR1 is MNHEY and CDR2 SMNVEV (reference sequence). The CDR3 has 16 residues. V lost 2 bases, J lost 5 bases, and 17 bases lay in between. The CDR3 here is CASSLGRELGLDTQYF. The DNA for the CDR3 is TGTGCCAGCAGTTTAGGACGGGAGTTAGGTTTAGATACGCAGTATTTT.

The chain is built from TRBV19 and TRBJ1-1; D unclear. The CDR3 loop spans 11 amino acids. Trimming stripped 7 bases from V and 7 bases from J, with 10 bases between. Germline V gene lookup returns CDR1 LNHDA and CDR2 SQIVND (reference sequence). The CDR3 sequence: CASNTYSEAFF. The CDR3 DNA reads as TGTGCCAGTAACACCTACAGTGAAGCTTTCTTT.

This chain connects TRBV2 to TRBJ1-5; D is possibly TRBD1 (6 bases). This CDR3 spans 14 amino acids. The V end was cut by 1 base, the J end by 4 bases, with 8 bases between. Germline lookup yields CDR1 SNHLY and CDR2 FYNNEI. CDR3 in amino acids: CASSEGTENQPQHF. The CDR3 bases are TGTGCCAGCAGTGAAGGGACAGAAAATCAGCCCCAGCATTTT.

This rearrangement joins TRBV19 to TRBJ2-5, with D possibly being TRBD1 (6 bases). Between the trimmed V and J ends, which lost 3 bases and 8 bases, there was a span of 19 bases. Germline V lookup: CDR1 LNHDA, CDR2 SQIVND (reference sequence). The CDR3 has 15 amino acids. The CDR3 reads CASSIGGYLGGTQYF. The CDR3 DNA reads TGTGCCAGTAGTATTGGTGGCTACCTAGGGGGAACCCAGTACTTC.

This clone was seen once. This chain connects TRBV27 to TRBJ2-7; 10 nucleotides match TRBD1. CDR3 size: 14 residues. The germline V gene has CDR1 MNHEY and CDR2 SMNVEV (reference sequence). With 5 bases clipped from V and 3 bases from J, the junction kept 4 bases outside the gene matches. This CDR3 reads CASSQGQGGYEQYF. The CDR3 DNA is TGTGCCAGCAGTCAAGGACAGGGGGGCTACGAGCAGTACTTC.

The chain joins TRBV6-5 to TRBJ2-7; 7 nucleotides align to TRBD2. CDR3 length: 14 amino acids. The J segment lost 3 bases and the V segment lost 10 bases, leaving 12 bases of the junction unmatched. Per germline, CDR1 MNHEY and CDR2 SVGAGI. The CDR3 nucleotides are TGTGCCACCTATCAGCCGGGAGGCCACTACGAGCAGTACTTC. Amino acids: CATYQPGGHYEQYF.

The sample holds one count of this clone. The genes are TRBV28 and TRBJ1-2; 8 bases agree with TRBD1. Germline V gene sequence: CDR1 MDHEN, CDR2 SYDVKM. CDR3 size: 13 residues. The J segment lost 11 bases and the V segment lost 5 bases, leaving 10 bases of the junction unmatched. CDR3: CASSEGQANPYTF. CDR3 coding DNA: TGTGCCAGCAGTGAGGGACAGGCGAACCCTTACACCTTC.

The chain couples TRBV30 to TRBJ1-5; unclear D gene. From germline, CDR1 is GTSNPN and CDR2 SVGIG (reference sequence). The CDR3 is made up of 12 amino acids. V shed 4 bases and J shed 4 bases, with 8 bases lying between them. CDR3 DNA: TGTGCCTGGAACACCGGGAATCAGCCCCAGCATTTT. It encodes CAWNTGNQPQHF.

The chain uses TRBV21-1 and TRBJ1-1; TRBD1 reflects the table's D call only, with no check against the DNA. TRBV21-1 is reported as a pseudogene. CDR3 length: 17 amino acids. CDR3 sequence (DNA): TGTGCCAGCAGCAAAGTCGGCAGGTCCCGGATGAACACTGAAGCTTTCTTT. This encodes CASSKVGRSRMNTEAFF.

This rearrangement joins TRBV19 to TRBJ1-2, with 7 bases that match TRBD1. There are 15 residues in the CDR3. Germline assignment: CDR1 LNHDA and CDR2 SQIVND (reference sequence). Trimming removed 4 bases from V and 4 bases from J; junction bases left unmatched: 9. The CDR3 nucleotides read TGTGCCAGTAGTACGGAGGGGGCTGATAGCTATGGCTACACCTTC. The encoded protein is CASSTEGADSYGYTF.

The chain recombines TRBV6-5 with TRBJ2-7; D remains ambiguous. Trimming left V 6 bases short and J 4 bases short, with 10 bases between. From germline, CDR1 is MNHEY and CDR2 SVGAGI. The CDR3 loop spans 12 amino acids. In nucleotides, the CDR3 is TGTGCCAGCAGCCTCCCAATGTACGAGCAGTACTTC. Translation: CASSLPMYEQYF.

CDR3 protein: CASGLYGGTEAFF. The CDR3 DNA reads as TGTGCTAGTGGTTTGTATGGGGGCACTGAAGCTTTCTTT. The chain is built from TRBV12-5 and TRBJ1-1; maybe TRBD1 (5 bases). The CDR3 is 13 amino acids. In germline, CDR1 is LGHNT, CDR2 FRNRAP. The V gene lost 2 bases and the J gene lost 4 bases, with 8 bases spanning the gap.

This clone came up a few times. V usage is TRBV7-9 and J usage is TRBJ2-3, with TRBD2 matching 7 bases. In germline, CDR1 is SEHNR, CDR2 FQNEAQ (reference sequence). V trimming: 5 bases; J trimming: 2 bases; junction bases outside the gene matches: 4. The CDR3 contains 14 residues. DNA of the CDR3: TGTGCCAGCAGCGAAGAGCGGGACACAGATACGCAGTATTTT. It encodes CASSEERDTDTQYF.